This record covers a single TCR beta chain. The data stem from a study of blood T cell repertoires in COVID-19. Only in-frame clones appear in the TCRdb table, and some are missing; sequencing was by immunoSEQ multiplex PCR. The sample has 65,000 to 75,000 clones, over 75% seen once. The CDR3 loop spans 13 amino acids. The germline V gene has CDR1 MDHEN and CDR2 SYDVKM. V was pared by 1 base and J by 7 bases, with 11 bases between. The sequence was collected from an elderly woman with active or convalescent COVID-19. The chain combines TRBV28 with TRBJ2-7; TRBD1 is a possible D gene (6 bases). Specimen: peripheral blood. The CDR3 protein is CASSLSRGMEQYF. CDR3 bases: TGTGCCAGCAGTTTATCTAGGGGGATGGAGCAGTACTTC.